This T cell receptor (beta chain) emerged from a study of blood T cells in healthy people across ages. A second PCR, run for roughly 7 to 11 cycles, used a sample-barcoded 5' primer plus a J-beta primer mix. In TCRdb, the 5' RACE reads were re-called with MiXCR into one record per CDR3 protein. Of more than 700,000 distinct CDR3 sequences in the sample, about half were seen once. The CDR3 covers 15 residues. Trimming removed 3 bases at V and 3 bases at J, with 15 bases between. Germline V lookup: CDR1 SGDLS, CDR2 YYNGEE. The chain joins TRBV9 to TRBJ1-2; D gene uncertain. The sequence was collected from a man aged 80 or over in good health. Sequencing input: blood. CDR3 sequence reads: CASSAGSEGYYGYTF. DNA for the CDR3: TGTGCCAGCAGCGCGGGTTCGGAGGGCTACTATGGCTACACCTTC.